What follows are 28 T cell receptor beta chains derived from one specimen sequenced in a study of T cells in women clearing cervical HPV infection. The data were produced by immunoSEQ multiplex PCR, yet TCRdb's version contains in-frame clones alone and is incomplete. In all, the sample yields some 31,000 clones. Material: blood buffy coat. Receptors were obtained from a woman between 18 and 75 years old with a cervical HPV16 infection that either progressed to CIN3+ or cleared (not recorded which).

A remark on this clone: The read comes to an end 3 residues before the CDR3 does, leaving the germline J gene to fill in the end. This chain links TRBV11-2 with TRBJ1-3; D is perhaps TRBD1 (5 bases). The CDR3 consists of 13 residues. V dropped 5 bases and J dropped 0 bases, with 5 bases sitting between them. Germline lookup yields CDR1 SGHAT and CDR2 FQNNGV. CDR3 protein: CASSDSSGNTIYF. The CDR3 DNA, read in part, is TGTGCCAGCAGCGACAGCTCTGGAAACACC.

Worth noting for this clone: The CDR3 is cut off 3 residues early in the read; its end comes from the germline J gene. The chain employs TRBV5-1 and TRBJ2-7, with 10 nucleotides matching TRBD2. Germline V lookup: CDR1 SGHRS, CDR2 YFSETQ. CDR3 length: 15 amino acids. The junction had 3 bases not matched to a gene; V was cut back by 0 bases and J by 3 bases. The CDR3 protein is CASSLGSGGDYEQYF. The sequenced CDR3 bases are TGCGCCAGCAGCTTGGGGAGCGGGGGGGACTACGAG.

A note on this clone: The CDR3 end falls 3 residues outside the read, so it is completed with the germline J gene. The rearrangement joins TRBV7-6 to TRBJ2-5; 8 bases fit TRBD1. The CDR3 length is 14 residues. CDR1 is SGHVS, CDR2 FNYEAQ, per germline. The J segment lost 1 base and the V segment lost 4 bases, leaving 2 bases of the junction unmatched. CDR3 DNA, as far as it was read: TGTGCCAGCAGCTCGGACAGGGTCCAAGAGACC. This codes for CASSSDRVQET. The whole CDR3 reads CASSSDRVQETQYF. The full variable domain, its missing parts supplied by reference TRBV7-6 and TRBJ2-5, is GAGVSQSPRYKVTKRGQDVALRCDPISGHVSLYWYRQALGQGPEFLTYFNYEAQQDKSGLPNDRFSAERPEGSISTLTIQRTEQRDSAMYRCASSSDRVQETQYFGPGTRLLVL.

As regards this clone: With the read ending 3 residues before the CDR3 end, the germline J gene is used to fill in that end. V is TRBV19 and J is TRBJ2-3, with D possibly matching TRBD2 (5 bases). The CDR3 is made up of 14 amino acids. V lost 9 bases to trimming and J lost 0 bases, with 13 bases between them. The germline V gene has CDR1 LNHDA and CDR2 SQIVND (reference sequence). CDR3 loop: CASSGASSTDTQYF. CDR3 bases read: TGTGCCAGCAGCGGTGCGTCTAGCACAGATACG.

Note on this clone: The observed sequence ends 3 residues before the CDR3 terminus, with the missing tail filled in from the germline J gene. The chain links TRBV4-2 to TRBJ1-5; 7 nucleotides align to TRBD1. V trimming: 1 base; J trimming: 1 base; junction bases outside the gene matches: 4. Germline CDR1 reads LGHNA; CDR2 reads YNFKEQ. This CDR3 contains 16 residues. CDR3 sequence: CASSQGGQKSNQPQHF. The CDR3 bases that were read are TGTGCCAGCAGCCAAGGGGGACAGAAAAGCAATCAGCCC.

Comment on this clone: The CDR3 end is not reached by the read, which stops 3 residues before it; the germline J gene fills it in. The chain couples TRBV28 to TRBJ1-2, with D possibly matching TRBD1 (5 bases). The CDR3 is made up of 14 amino acids. Per the germline V gene, CDR1 is MDHEN and CDR2 is SYDVKM. The ends were cut back, 2 bases at V and 7 bases at J, with 14 bases in the middle. Here the CDR3 reads CASSLDGGGGGYTF. CDR3 bases read: TGTGCCAGCAGTTTAGACGGGGGAGGAGGTGGC.

A note on this clone: The read finishes 3 residues shy of the CDR3 end, and the germline J gene is used to complete it. The chain employs TRBV19 and TRBJ2-5; maybe TRBD2 (6 bases). CDR1 and CDR2 (germline): LNHDA, SQIVND (reference sequence). V lost 7 bases, J lost 5 bases, and 17 bases lay in between. This CDR3 region has 14 residues. CDR3 protein: CASNSGAWQETQYF. The sequenced part of the CDR3 DNA is TGTGCCAGTAATAGCGGAGCCTGGCAGGAGACC. Based on the CDR3 plus reference TRBV19 and TRBJ2-5, the full variable domain is DGGITQSPKYLFRKEGQNVTLSCEQNLNHDAMYWYRQDPGQGLRLIYYSQIVNDFQKGDIAEGYSVSREKKESFPLTVTSAQKNPTAFYLCASNSGAWQETQYFGPGTRLLVL.

As for this clone: The read ends 3 residues early relative to the CDR3; the germline J gene fills the gap. J is TRBJ2-7 and V is TRBV7-9, with a tentative D call TRBD1 (6 bases). Between the trimmed V and J ends, which lost 5 bases and 0 bases, there was a span of 14 bases. CDR1 is SEHNR and CDR2 is FQNEAQ in the germline V gene (reference sequence). The CDR3 runs 15 residues. The chain's CDR3 is CASSPRDTSSYEQYF. CDR3 DNA (partial): TGTGCCAGCAGCCCCCGGGACACCTCCTCCTACGAG.

CDR3 bases read: TGTGCCAGCAGCCTCCAGCGGGAGTACCATGAG. It translates to CASSLQREYHE. The full CDR3 reads CASSLQREYHEQFF. The chain carries TRBV6-2 or TRBV6-3 and TRBJ2-1; TRBD2 matches 8 bases. The CDR3 extends 3 residues past the end of the read, so its final part is completed from the germline J gene. The CDR3 is 14 residues long. J lost 8 bases, V lost 6 bases, and 9 bases had no gene match. CDR1 is MNHEY, CDR2 SVGEGT, per germline.

Worth noting for this clone: The sequenced fragment ends 3 residues before the CDR3 boundary, so the rest is inferred from the germline J gene. The chain carries TRBV30 and TRBJ2-2; perhaps TRBD1 as D (6 bases). This CDR3 has 16 amino acids. The germline V gene has CDR1 GTSNPN and CDR2 SVGIG (reference sequence). This CDR3 is CAWRNREPLYNSPLFF. CDR3 DNA (partial): TGTGCCTGGAGAAACAGGGAACCCCTATATAATTCACCG. The variable domain in full, completed from reference TRBV30 and TRBJ2-2, reads SQTIHQWPATLVQPVGSPLSLECTVEGTSNPNLYWYRQAAGRGLQLLFYSVGIGQISSEVPQNLSASRPQDRQFILSSKKLLLSDSGFYLCAWRNREPLYNSPLFFGEGSRLTVL.

Remarks on this clone: The read terminates 3 residues ahead of where the CDR3 ends, so the germline J gene completes it. The rearrangement links TRBV6-1 to TRBJ1-2, with 9 bases lining up with TRBD1. Unmatched junction bases numbered 5, after V lost 1 base and J lost 5 bases. CDR1 and CDR2 from the germline V gene are MNHNS and SASEGT. This CDR3 has 15 residues. CDR3 residues: CASSEVWTGDYGYTF. The CDR3 DNA, read in part, is TGTGCCAGCAGTGAAGTTTGGACAGGGGATTATGGC.

Concerning this clone itself: The sequence runs out 3 residues before the end of the CDR3; the remainder is reconstructed from the germline J gene. The chain couples TRBV7-2 to TRBJ2-7, with 7 bases that match TRBD1. Trimming took 5 bases from V and 2 from J; bases not matched to a gene: 6. Germline lookup yields CDR1 SGHTA and CDR2 FQGNSA. The CDR3 contains 14 residues. The part of the CDR3 DNA that was read is TGTGCCAGCAGCACCCCAGGGGGAACCTACGAG. The encoded protein is CASSTPGGTYE. The entire CDR3 protein is CASSTPGGTYEQYF.

Note on this clone: Coverage ceases 3 residues before the CDR3 finishes, and the germline J gene fills in the end. V and J are TRBV5-1 and TRBJ1-2, with TRBD1 identical over 9 bases. The germline V gene encodes CDR1 SGHRS and CDR2 YFSETQ. The junction had 5 bases not matched to a gene; V was cut back by 4 bases and J by 4 bases. This CDR3 contains 14 residues. Incomplete CDR3 DNA: TGCGCCAGCAGCATGGACAGGGGAGGCTATGGC. It codes for CASSMDRGGYG. The CDR3 reads in full as CASSMDRGGYGYTF.

In regard to this clone: The read comes to an end 3 residues before the CDR3 does, leaving the germline J gene to fill in the end. The chain links TRBV2 to TRBJ2-3; a possible D gene is TRBD2 (6 bases). Trimming took off 5 bases at V and 2 bases at J, with 8 bases between the two ends. CDR3 length equals 13 residues. The germline V gene encodes CDR1 SNHLY and CDR2 FYNNEI. The part of the CDR3 DNA that was read is TGTGCCAGCAGTCCGGACTACACAGATACG. It codes for CASSPDYTDT. The CDR3 as a whole reads CASSPDYTDTQYF. The whole variable domain, filled in from reference TRBV2 and TRBJ2-3, reads EPEVTQTPSHQVTQMGQEVILRCVPISNHLYFYWYRQILGQKVEFLVSFYNNEISEKSEIFDDQFSVERPDGSNFTLKIRSTKLEDSAMYFCASSPDYTDTQYFGPGTRLTVL.

Points on this clone: Germline and junction disagree at one end, which may indicate a read error. The observed sequence ends 3 residues before the CDR3 terminus, with the missing tail filled in from the germline J gene. Within the sample, other DNA sequences also encode this same CDR3. This sequence joins TRBV7-2 and TRBJ1-3, with TRBD1 identical over 7 bases. This CDR3 region has 14 residues. The germline V gene has CDR1 SGHTA and CDR2 FQGNSA. The sequenced CDR3 bases are TGTGCCAGCAGCCCGACAGGGTCCGGAAACACA. Protein: CASSPTGSGNT. The whole CDR3 region reads CASSPTGSGNTIYF.

As to this clone: The read finishes 3 residues shy of the CDR3 end, and the germline J gene is used to complete it. V and J are TRBV10-1 and TRBJ2-3, with TRBD1 matching over 7 bases. The germline V gene encodes CDR1 WNHNN and CDR2 SYGVQD (reference sequence). This CDR3 region has 16 residues. V lost 6 bases to trimming and J lost 2 bases; unmatched junction nucleotides: 11. The CDR3 is CASSPLRGQSTDTQYF. The sequenced part of the CDR3 DNA is TGCGCCAGCAGCCCTCTTAGGGGACAGTCCACAGATACG.

About this clone: The read gets to within 3 residues of the CDR3 end, and the germline J gene fills in the rest. The chain joins TRBV7-2 to TRBJ1-1, with TRBD1 matching 7 bases. Trimming took 5 bases from V and 4 from J; bases not matched to a gene: 4. The germline V gene encodes CDR1 SGHTA and CDR2 FQGNSA. This CDR3 comprises 13 residues. The CDR3: CASSRRDSTEAFF. CDR3 DNA, as far as it was read: TGTGCCAGCAGCCGTCGGGACAGCACTGAA.

As to this clone: The CDR3 end lies 3 residues beyond the end of the read and is filled in from the germline J gene. This chain uses TRBV7-9 with TRBJ2-1; D is perhaps TRBD1 (6 bases). The CDR3 contains 14 residues. Germline CDR1 and CDR2: SEHNR and FQNEAQ (reference sequence). V dropped 4 bases and J dropped 8 bases, with 15 bases sitting between them. CDR3 DNA (partial): TGTGCCAGCAGCTCTCAGGGGATTCTCGATGAG. Encoded protein: CASSSQGILDE. The full CDR3 is CASSSQGILDEQFF.

A remark on this clone: The CDR3 end lies 3 residues beyond the end of the read and is filled in from the germline J gene. The rearrangement joins TRBV7-3 to TRBJ1-5; weak D call: TRBD1 (6 bases). Germline V gene lookup returns CDR1 SGHTA and CDR2 FQGTGA. The CDR3 extends over 13 amino acids. Trimming took 2 bases from V and 7 from J, leaving 9 bases between them. The CDR3 sequence: CASSLGGRQPQHF. The covered CDR3 bases are TGTGCCAGCAGCTTAGGGGGCCGGCAGCCC.

Points on this clone: Read data end 3 residues before the CDR3 end; the end is taken from the germline J gene. This chain joins TRBV6-1 and TRBJ1-2; no reliable D call. The CDR3 totals 12 residues. Germline CDR1 is MNHNS and CDR2 is SASEGT. The sequenced CDR3 bases are TGTGCCAGCAGTGGACTTTCCTACGAC. This gives the protein CASSGLSYD. The whole CDR3 reads CASSGLSYDYTF.

Worth noting for this clone: The read comes to an end 3 residues before the CDR3 does, leaving the germline J gene to fill in the end. This sequence joins TRBV10-3 and TRBJ2-3; 8 nucleotides agree with TRBD2. V was clipped by 10 bases and J by 3 bases; unmatched bases: 0. CDR1 and CDR2 from the germline V gene are ENHRY and SYGVKD. This CDR3 contains 11 residues. The part of the CDR3 DNA that was read is TGTGCCACGGGGGGGACAGATACG. Translation: CATGGTDT. The complete CDR3 sequence is CATGGTDTQYF.

Worth noting for this clone: Read data end 3 residues before the CDR3 end; the end is taken from the germline J gene. The rearrangement joins TRBV18 to TRBJ2-7, with D maybe TRBD1 (5 bases). The germline V gene encodes CDR1 KGHSH and CDR2 LQKENI. The CDR3 has 15 residues. V lost 1 base, J lost 5 bases, and 15 bases lay in between. The CDR3 bases that were read are TGTGCCAGCTCACCACTTGGACATATCAGGGACGAG. Translation: CASSPLGHIRDE. Given in full, the CDR3 is CASSPLGHIRDEQYF.

A word on this clone: The read terminates 3 residues before the CDR3 end, so the remaining end is supplied by the germline J gene. This chain joins TRBV19 and TRBJ2-5; 7 nucleotides agree with TRBD1. CDR3 length: 16 residues. CDR1 is LNHDA and CDR2 is SQIVND in the germline V gene (reference sequence). The V segment lost 1 base and the J segment 5 bases; nucleotides outside the gene matches: 10. Partial CDR3 DNA: TGTGCCAGTAGTATAGGTTGGGCAGGGGGTTCTGAGACC. Translating gives CASSIGWAGGSET. The full CDR3 protein reads CASSIGWAGGSETQYF.

As concerns this clone: With the read ending 3 residues before the CDR3 end, the germline J gene is used to fill in that end. The chain has TRBV5-5 and TRBJ2-7; D not resolved. V was clipped by 0 bases and J by 1 base, with 8 bases between them. The CDR3 is made up of 14 amino acids. Germline CDR1 is SGHKS and CDR2 is YYEKEE (reference sequence). CDR3 bases read: TGTGCCAGCAGCTTGGAAAGAACTTCCTACGAG. This translates into CASSLERTSYE. The whole CDR3 sequence reads CASSLERTSYEQYF.

As regards this clone: The read halts 3 residues ahead of the CDR3 end, with the missing end drawn from the germline J gene. J is TRBJ1-2 and V is TRBV30, with a possible D match to TRBD1 (5 bases). Germline CDR1 and CDR2: GTSNPN and SVGIG (reference sequence). V shed 0 bases and J shed 6 bases, with 17 bases lying between them. There are 15 residues in the CDR3. CDR3 residues: CAWSVNSWGDNGYTF. The CDR3 DNA, read in part, is TGTGCCTGGAGTGTAAATTCCTGGGGGGATAATGGC. Full variable domain (remainder filled in from reference TRBV30 and TRBJ1-2): SQTIHQWPATLVQPVGSPLSLECTVEGTSNPNLYWYRQAAGRGLQLLFYSVGIGQISSEVPQNLSASRPQDRQFILSSKKLLLSDSGFYLCAWSVNSWGDNGYTFGSGTRLTVV.

CDR3: CASINGGGYNEQFF. CDR3 DNA, as far as it was read: TGTGCCAGCATCAACGGGGGGGGCTACAATGAG. This chain links TRBV5-6 with TRBJ2-1; 8 bases map to TRBD2. The read finishes 3 residues shy of the CDR3 end, and the germline J gene is used to complete it. This CDR3 is 14 amino acids long. After removal of 6 bases from V and 3 bases from J, the junction contained 5 bases not matched to a gene. Germline loops: CDR1 SGHDT, CDR2 YYEEEE.

With regard to this clone: The read terminates 3 residues ahead of where the CDR3 ends, so the germline J gene completes it. This chain links TRBV30 with TRBJ1-4, with 7 bases lining up with TRBD1. This CDR3 is built from 15 residues. Germline assignment: CDR1 GTSNPN and CDR2 SVGIG (reference sequence). CDR3 in amino acids: CAWGYRGAGANVLFF. The sequenced part of the CDR3 DNA is TGTGCCTGGGGATACAGGGGCGCTGGGGCCAACGTA.

CDR3 in amino acids: CASSLTGLNQPQHF. The covered CDR3 bases are TGTGCCAGTAGTCTGACAGGGCTTAATCAGCCC. The chain couples TRBV19 to TRBJ1-5; 7 bases are shared with TRBD1. The CDR3 goes on 3 residues after the read ends, and that part is filled in from the germline J gene. The V segment lost 5 bases and the J segment 4 bases; nucleotides outside the gene matches: 5. The CDR3 runs 14 residues. The germline CDR1 and CDR2 sequences are LNHDA and SQIVND (reference sequence).